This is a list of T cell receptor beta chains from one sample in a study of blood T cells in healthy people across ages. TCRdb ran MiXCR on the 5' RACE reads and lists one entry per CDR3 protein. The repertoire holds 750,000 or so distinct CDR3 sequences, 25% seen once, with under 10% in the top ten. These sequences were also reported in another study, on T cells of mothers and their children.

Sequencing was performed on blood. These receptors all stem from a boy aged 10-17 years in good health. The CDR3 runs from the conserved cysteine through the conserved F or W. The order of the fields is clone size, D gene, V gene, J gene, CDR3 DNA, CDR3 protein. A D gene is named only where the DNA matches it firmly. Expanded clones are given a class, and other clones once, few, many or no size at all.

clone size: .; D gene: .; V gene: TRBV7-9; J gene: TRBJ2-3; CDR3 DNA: TGTGCCAGCAGCTGGGGGGCCGGTGTCACAGATACGCAGTATTTT; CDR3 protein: CASSWGAGVTDTQYF
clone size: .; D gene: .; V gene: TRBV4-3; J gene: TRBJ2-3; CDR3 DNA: TGCGCCAGCAGCCAAGCAGCGCAGGGGGGAACAGATACGCAGTATTTT; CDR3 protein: CASSQAAQGGTDTQYF
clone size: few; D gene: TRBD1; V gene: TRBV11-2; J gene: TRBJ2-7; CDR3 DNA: TGTGCCAGCAGCTTAGCGGCAGGGGGCTTCCACGAGCAGTACTTC; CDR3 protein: CASSLAAGGFHEQYF
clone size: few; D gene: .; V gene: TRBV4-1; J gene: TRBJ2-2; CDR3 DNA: TGCGCCAGCAGAAAAGGTACCGGGGAGCTGTTTTTT; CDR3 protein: CASRKGTGELFF
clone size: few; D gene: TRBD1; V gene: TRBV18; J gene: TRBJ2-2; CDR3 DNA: TGTGCCAGCTCACCGATTCCGGGACAGGCAAACACCGGGGAGCTGTTTTTT; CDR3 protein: CASSPIPGQANTGELFF
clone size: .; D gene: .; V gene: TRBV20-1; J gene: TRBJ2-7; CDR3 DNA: TGCAGTGCTAGAGGTGCGGGACCCACCTACGAGCAGTACTTC; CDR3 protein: CSARGAGPTYEQYF
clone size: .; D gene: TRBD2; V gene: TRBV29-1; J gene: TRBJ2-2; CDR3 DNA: TGCAGCGTTGAAAGGCCTAGCGGGGGTTACACCGGGGAGCTGTTTTTT; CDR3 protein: CSVERPSGGYTGELFF
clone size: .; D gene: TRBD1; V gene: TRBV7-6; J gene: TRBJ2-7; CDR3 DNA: TGTGCCAGCAGCGCCGGGACAGGGTACAACGAGCAGTACTTC; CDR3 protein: CASSAGTGYNEQYF
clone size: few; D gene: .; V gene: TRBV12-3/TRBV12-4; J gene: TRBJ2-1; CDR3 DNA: TGTGCCAGCAGCAAATACAATGAGCAGTTCTTC; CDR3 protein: CASSKYNEQFF
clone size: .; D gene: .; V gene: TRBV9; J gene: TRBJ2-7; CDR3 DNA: TGTGCCAGCAGCCTTTCGCCCGGGACGACCTACGAGCAGTACTTC; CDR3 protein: CASSLSPGTTYEQYF
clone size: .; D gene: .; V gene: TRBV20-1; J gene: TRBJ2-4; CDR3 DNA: TGCAGTGTTCGTACCAAAAACATTCAGTACTTC; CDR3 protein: CSVRTKNIQYF
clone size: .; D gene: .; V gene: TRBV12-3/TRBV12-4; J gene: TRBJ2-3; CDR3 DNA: TGTGCCGGTTCGAGCATGGCGTCCACAGATACGCAATATTTT; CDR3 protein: CAGSSMASTDTQYF
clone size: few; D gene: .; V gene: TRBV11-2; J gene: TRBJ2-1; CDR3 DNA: TGTGCCAGCAGCCGAGATCAGAGCTCCTACAATGAGCAGTTCTTC; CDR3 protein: CASSRDQSSYNEQFF
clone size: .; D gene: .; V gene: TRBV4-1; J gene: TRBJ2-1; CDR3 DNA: TGCGCCAGCAGCTTCTTAGCGACCCACGAGGGCAATGAGCAGTTCTTC; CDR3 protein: CASSFLATHEGNEQFF
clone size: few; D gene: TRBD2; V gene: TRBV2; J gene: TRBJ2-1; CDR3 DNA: TGTGCCAGCAGTGCGGGACTAGCGGGAAAAGCGTCCTACAATGAGCAGTTCTTC; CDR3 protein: CASSAGLAGKASYNEQFF
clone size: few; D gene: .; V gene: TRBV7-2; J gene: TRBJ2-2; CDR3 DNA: TGTGCCAGCAGCTTAGACTGGAACACCGGGGAGCTGTTTTTT; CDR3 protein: CASSLDWNTGELFF
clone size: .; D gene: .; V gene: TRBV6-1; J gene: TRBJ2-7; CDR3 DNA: TGCGCCAGCAGTGAGGCGGCTTACGAGCAGTACTTC; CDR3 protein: CASSEAAYEQYF
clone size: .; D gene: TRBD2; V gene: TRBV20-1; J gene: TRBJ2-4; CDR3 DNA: TGCAGTGCTAGAGGCACCGGGACTAGCGGGGGCATTCAGTACTTC; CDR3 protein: CSARGTGTSGGIQYF
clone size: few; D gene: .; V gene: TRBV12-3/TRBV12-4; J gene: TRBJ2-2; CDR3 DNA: TGTGCCAGCAGTTGGGGCGGGACCGGGGAGCTGTTTTTT; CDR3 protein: CASSWGGTGELFF
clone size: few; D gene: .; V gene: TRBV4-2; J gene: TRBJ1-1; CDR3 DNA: TGTGCCAGCAGCCAAGTACCGACAACGAACACTGAAGCTTTCTTT; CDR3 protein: CASSQVPTTNTEAFF
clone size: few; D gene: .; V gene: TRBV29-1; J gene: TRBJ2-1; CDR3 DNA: TGCAGCGTCGCCGACAGGCCAGAGGGCAATGAGCAGTTCTTC; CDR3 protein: CSVADRPEGNEQFF
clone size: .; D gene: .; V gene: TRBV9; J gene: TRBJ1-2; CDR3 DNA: TGTGCCAGCAGCGTACCAGGGTTTGGCTACACCTTC; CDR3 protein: CASSVPGFGYTF
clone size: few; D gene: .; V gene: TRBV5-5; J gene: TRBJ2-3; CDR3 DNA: TGTGCCAGCAGCTCCAAAGCGGGTAGCACAGATACGCAGTATTTT; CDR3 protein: CASSSKAGSTDTQYF
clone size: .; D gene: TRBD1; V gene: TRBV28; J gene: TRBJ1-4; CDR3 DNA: TGCGCCAGCAGTCCCCGGACAGGGGGCTATGAAAAACTGTTTTTT; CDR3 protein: CASSPRTGGYEKLFF
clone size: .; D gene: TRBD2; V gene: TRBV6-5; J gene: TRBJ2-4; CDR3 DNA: TGTGCCAGCAGCTACGGTTCCTTTCAAGCGGGGGGATCCAAAAACATTCAGTACTTC; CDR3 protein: CASSYGSFQAGGSKNIQYF
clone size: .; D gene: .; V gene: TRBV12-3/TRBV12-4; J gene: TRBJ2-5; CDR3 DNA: TGTGCCAGCACGTCTGGGGGCACGATCGTAAAGACCCAGTACTTC; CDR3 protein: CASTSGGTIVKTQYF
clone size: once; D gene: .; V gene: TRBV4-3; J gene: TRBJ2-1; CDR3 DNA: TGCGCCAGCAGCCTAAGCGCCGGGTGGAATGAGCAGTTCTTC; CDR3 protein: CASSLSAGWNEQFF
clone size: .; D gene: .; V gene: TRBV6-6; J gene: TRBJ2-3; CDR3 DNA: TGTGCCAGCAGTTACTCGATAGTAGCAACAGATACGCAGTATTTT; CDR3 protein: CASSYSIVATDTQYF
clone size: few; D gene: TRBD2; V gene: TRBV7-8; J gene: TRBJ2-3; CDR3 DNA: TGTGCCAGCAGCGCGGGACTAGCGGGGGGCACACTCTTT; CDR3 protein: CASSAGLAGGTLF
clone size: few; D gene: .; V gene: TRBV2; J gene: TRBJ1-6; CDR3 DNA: TGTGCCAGCACTGGACGAGGGGATAATTCACCCCTCCACTTT; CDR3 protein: CASTGRGDNSPLHF
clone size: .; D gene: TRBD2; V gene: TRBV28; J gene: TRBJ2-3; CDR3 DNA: TGTGCCAGCAGTCCCCCTTATTCGGGAGGGCCCGCAGATACGCAGTATTTT; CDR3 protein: CASSPPYSGGPADTQYF
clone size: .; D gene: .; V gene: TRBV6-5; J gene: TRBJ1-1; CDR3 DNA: TGTGCCAGCAGTTACTCGCAGAACACTGAAGCTTTCTTT; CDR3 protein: CASSYSQNTEAFF
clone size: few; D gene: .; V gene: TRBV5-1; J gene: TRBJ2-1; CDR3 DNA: TGCGCCAGCAGTCGGCAGGCCGACTATGAGCAGTTCTTC; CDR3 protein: CASSRQADYEQFF
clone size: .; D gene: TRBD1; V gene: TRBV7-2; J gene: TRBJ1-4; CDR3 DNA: TGTGCCAGCAGGCTTCAGGGGGGCCCAACTAATGAAAAACTGTTTTTT; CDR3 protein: CASRLQGGPTNEKLFF
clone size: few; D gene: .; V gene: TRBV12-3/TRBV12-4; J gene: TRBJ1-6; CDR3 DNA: TGTGCCAGCGGGGACTATAAGCCCCTCCACTTT; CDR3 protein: CASGDYKPLHF
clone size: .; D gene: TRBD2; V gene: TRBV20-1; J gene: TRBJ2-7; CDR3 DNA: TGCAGTGCCGTCCTAGCGGGAGTCCCCGAGCAGTACTTC; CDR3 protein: CSAVLAGVPEQYF
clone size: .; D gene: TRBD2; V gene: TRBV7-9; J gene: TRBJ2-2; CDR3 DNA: TGTGCCACACTAGCGGCGAACACCGGGGAGCTGTTTTTT; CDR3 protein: CATLAANTGELFF
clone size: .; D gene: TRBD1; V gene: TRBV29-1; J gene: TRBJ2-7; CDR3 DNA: TGCAGCGTTACAGGGGGCGCCTCCTACGAGCAGTACTTC; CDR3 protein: CSVTGGASYEQYF
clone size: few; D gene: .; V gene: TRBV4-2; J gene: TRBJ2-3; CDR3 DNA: TGTGCCAGCAGCCATGACCACGCTAGCACAGATACGCAGTATTTT; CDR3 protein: CASSHDHASTDTQYF
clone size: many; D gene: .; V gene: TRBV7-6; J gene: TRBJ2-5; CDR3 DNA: TGTGCCAGCAGTTTAGCCCTCGAGACCCAGTACTTC; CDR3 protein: CASSLALETQYF
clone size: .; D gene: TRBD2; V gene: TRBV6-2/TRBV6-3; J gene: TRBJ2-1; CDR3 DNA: TGTGCCACCGCAGCGGGGGGCTCCTACAATGAGCAGTTCTTC; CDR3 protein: CATAAGGSYNEQFF
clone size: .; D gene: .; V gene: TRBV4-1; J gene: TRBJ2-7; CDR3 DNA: TGCGCCAGCAGCCAAGATTTAGGTGGTGGCGGGGTGTTATCCTACGAGCAGTACTTC; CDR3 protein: CASSQDLGGGGVLSYEQYF
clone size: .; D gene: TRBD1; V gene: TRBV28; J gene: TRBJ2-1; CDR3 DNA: TGTGCCAGCAGTCGACAGGGCCTTGGTCTCAATGAGCAGTTCTTC; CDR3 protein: CASSRQGLGLNEQFF
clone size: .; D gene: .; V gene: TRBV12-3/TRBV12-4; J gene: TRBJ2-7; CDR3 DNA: TGTGCCAGCACCTTCAGACTAAACTACGAGCAGTACTTC; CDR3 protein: CASTFRLNYEQYF
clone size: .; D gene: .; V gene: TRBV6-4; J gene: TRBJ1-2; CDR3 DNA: TGTGCCAGCAGTGACTCTTCAGGGGCATGGGGCTACACCTTC; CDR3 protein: CASSDSSGAWGYTF
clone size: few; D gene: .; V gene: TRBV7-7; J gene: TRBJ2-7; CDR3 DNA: TGTGCTAGCAGCTTATCCGGGACGGCGGTGCAGTACTTC; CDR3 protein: CASSLSGTAVQYF
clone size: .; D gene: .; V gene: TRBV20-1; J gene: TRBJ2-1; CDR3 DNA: TGCAGTGCCAACCGGGACAACTACAATGAGCAGTTCTTC; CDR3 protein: CSANRDNYNEQFF
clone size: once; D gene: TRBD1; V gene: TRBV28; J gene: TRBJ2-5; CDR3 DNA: TGTGCCAGCAGGCTCGCCGGGACAGGGTTTGTGGAGACCCAGTACTTC; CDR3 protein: CASRLAGTGFVETQYF
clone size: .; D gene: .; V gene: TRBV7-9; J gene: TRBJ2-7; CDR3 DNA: TGTGCCAGCAGCTTACAGGACATGAGCCACGAGCAGTACTTC; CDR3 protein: CASSLQDMSHEQYF
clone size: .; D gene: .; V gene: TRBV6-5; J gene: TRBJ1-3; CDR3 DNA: TGTGCCAGCAGTTACGAGTCTACCTCTGGAAACACCATATATTTT; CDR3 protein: CASSYESTSGNTIYF
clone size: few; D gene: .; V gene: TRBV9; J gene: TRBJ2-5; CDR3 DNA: TGTGCCAGTAGCGTAGATTTAAGTTCGGGAGAAGAGACCCAGTACTTC; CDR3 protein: CASSVDLSSGEETQYF
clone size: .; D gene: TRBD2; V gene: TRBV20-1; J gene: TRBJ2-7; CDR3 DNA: TGCAGTGCGATAAGGACTAGCGGGGGGGACTCCTACGAGCAGTACTTC; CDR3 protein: CSAIRTSGGDSYEQYF
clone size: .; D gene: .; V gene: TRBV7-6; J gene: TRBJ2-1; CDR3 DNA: TGTGCCAGCAGCTTGAATAGGGTCCATGAGCAGTTCTTC; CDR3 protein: CASSLNRVHEQFF
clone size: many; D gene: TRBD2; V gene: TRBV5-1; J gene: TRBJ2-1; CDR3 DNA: TGCGCCAGCAGCTTGAGACTAGCGGGAGGGCCTTACAATGAGCAGTTCTTC; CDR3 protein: CASSLRLAGGPYNEQFF
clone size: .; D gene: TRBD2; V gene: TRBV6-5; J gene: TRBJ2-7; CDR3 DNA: TGTGCCAGCCTGGGGGGGACTACCTACGAGCAGTACTTC; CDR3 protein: CASLGGTTYEQYF
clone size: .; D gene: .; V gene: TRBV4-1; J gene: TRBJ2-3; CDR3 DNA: TGCGCCAGCAGCCACCCCGAGAGGGGAGATACGCAGTATTTT; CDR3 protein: CASSHPERGDTQYF
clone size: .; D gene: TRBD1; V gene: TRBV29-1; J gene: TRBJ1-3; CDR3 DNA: TGCAGCGTTACCACAGGGGACTGGGACACCATATATTTT; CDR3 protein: CSVTTGDWDTIYF
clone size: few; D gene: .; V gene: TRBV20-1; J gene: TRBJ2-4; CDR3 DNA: TGCAGTGCTAGTGGTCTAGTCGGAAACATTCAGTACTTC; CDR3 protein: CSASGLVGNIQYF
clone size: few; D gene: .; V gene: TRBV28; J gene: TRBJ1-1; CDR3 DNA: TGTGCCAGCAGTTTTTCAATGCGCCGTTATGGGGACGAAGCTTTCTTT; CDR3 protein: CASSFSMRRYGDEAFF